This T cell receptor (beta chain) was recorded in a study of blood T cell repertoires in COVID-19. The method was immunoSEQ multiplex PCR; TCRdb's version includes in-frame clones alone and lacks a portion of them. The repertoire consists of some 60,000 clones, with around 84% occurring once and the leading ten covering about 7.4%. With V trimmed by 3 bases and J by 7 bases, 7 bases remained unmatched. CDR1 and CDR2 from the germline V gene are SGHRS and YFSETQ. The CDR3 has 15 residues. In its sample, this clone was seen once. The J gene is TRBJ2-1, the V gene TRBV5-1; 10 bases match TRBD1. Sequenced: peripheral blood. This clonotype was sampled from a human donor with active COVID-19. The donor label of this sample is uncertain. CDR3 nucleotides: TGCGCCAGCAGCTCCGACAGGGGGCTGGGGAATGAGCAGTTCTTC. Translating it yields CASSSDRGLGNEQFF. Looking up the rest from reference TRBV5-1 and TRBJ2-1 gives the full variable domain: KAGVTQTPRYLIKTRGQQVTLSCSPISGHRSVSWYQQTPGQGLQFLFEYFSETQRNKGNFPGRFSGRQFSNSRSEMNVSTLELGDSALYLCASSSDRGLGNEQFFGPGTRLTVL.